Each of the 2 T cell receptor beta chains below was sequenced from the same sample in a study of beta chain features in type 1 diabetes. Expressed TCRB transcripts were sequenced, since all the RNA that had been isolated was reverse transcribed. Clones were read by immunoSEQ multiplex PCR, and TCRdb kept only the in-frame ones, dropping some. This table has 400,000 to 550,000 clones, approximately 10% appearing once. The sample was naive CD4+ T cells from blood. The receptor source for this set is a young woman in good health.

This clone was found a few times. This chain links TRBV6-5 with TRBJ1-1; maybe TRBD1 (5 bases). CDR1 and CDR2 (germline): MNHEY, SVGAGI. This CDR3 spans 15 amino acids. V was trimmed by 5 bases and J by 0 bases, leaving 13 bases between them. CDR3 residues: CASSPFRGLNTEAFF. Written as DNA, the CDR3 is TGTGCCAGCAGTCCCTTCCGGGGACTGAACACTGAAGCTTTCTTT.

This chain joins TRBV7-9 and TRBJ2-1; D is possibly TRBD2 (5 bases). The CDR3 is made up of 15 amino acids. Trimming cost V 3 bases and J 6 bases, with 15 bases left between them. Per germline, CDR1 SEHNR and CDR2 FQNEAQ (reference sequence). This CDR3 is CASSFFGRVSNEQFF. The DNA of the CDR3 is TGTGCCAGCAGCTTCTTTGGGAGAGTAAGCAATGAGCAGTTCTTC.